This is a list of T cell receptor beta chains from one sample in a study of blood T cell repertoires in COVID-19. TCRdb's copy holds only in-frame clones and misses some; the assay was immunoSEQ multiplex PCR. Of some 60,000 clones listed, 83% were seen once; the top ten hold roughly a tenth. The sample taken for sequencing was peripheral blood. These receptors were taken from a man aged 50-60 years with COVID-19, enrolled during active disease. The CDR3 runs from the conserved cysteine through the conserved F or W. Each record gives: J gene, D gene, clone size, V gene, CDR3 length, CDR3 DNA, CDR3 protein. D genes are given only for firm matches. The size entry is marked missing in some rows and otherwise reads once, few, many or a size class.

>TRBJ1-2|NA|NA|TRBV7-2|12
TGTGCCAGCAGCGCGCAGGGGCCCGGCTACACCTTC
CASSAQGPGYTF
>TRBJ1-1|NA|NA|TRBV7-2|14
TGTGCCAGCAGCTTAGGGGCAGGAAACACTGAAGCTTTCTTT
CASSLGAGNTEAFF
>TRBJ2-7|NA|NA|TRBV5-6|14
TGTGCCAGCAGCCCCGGAGGGGCTCTTGGCGAGCAGTACTTC
CASSPGGALGEQYF
>TRBJ2-3|TRBD2|NA|TRBV5-4|16
TGTGCCAGCAGCTCCCCTAGCGGGAGGGCCGTTGATACGCAGTATTTT
CASSSPSGRAVDTQYF
>TRBJ1-1|TRBD1|once|TRBV4-1|16
TGCGCCAGCAGCCAACTACAGGGGGCCTTGAACACTGAAGCTTTCTTT
CASSQLQGALNTEAFF
>TRBJ2-3|TRBD1|once|TRBV24-1|17
TGTGCCACCAGTGACCGTGACAGGGATTTACGCACAGATACGCAGTATTTT
CATSDRDRDLRTDTQYF
>TRBJ2-7|NA|once|TRBV10-3|12
TGTGCCATCAGCCCGACAGACTACGAGCAGTACTTC
CAISPTDYEQYF
>TRBJ2-7|TRBD1|NA|TRBV18|15
TGTGCCAGCTCACCGACGACAGGGGTCATCTACGAGCAGTACTTC
CASSPTTGVIYEQYF
>TRBJ2-2|NA|NA|TRBV15|15
TGTGCCACCAGCAGAGAAGCAGGGCTCACCGGGGAGCTGTTTTTT
CATSREAGLTGELFF
>TRBJ2-1|TRBD2|NA|TRBV6-5|14
TGTGCCACCAAGACTAGCGGGGTAGGGAATGAGCAGTTCTTC
CATKTSGVGNEQFF
>TRBJ2-6|NA|NA|TRBV6-4|16
TGTGCCAGCAGTGACTCGAACCAGGGTGGGGCCAACGTCCTGACTTTC
CASSDSNQGGANVLTF
>TRBJ2-7|NA|NA|TRBV28|17
TGTGCCAGCAGTTTCCCCCCTAGTGCGGGTTCCTCCTACGAGCAGTACTTC
CASSFPPSAGSSYEQYF
>TRBJ2-7|TRBD2|NA|TRBV25-1|17
TGTGCCAGCAGTGAATCGCTCTCGCCTAGCGGGTTTTACGAGCAGTACTTC
CASSESLSPSGFYEQYF
>TRBJ1-5|TRBD1|NA|TRBV6-5|15
TGTGCCAGCAGTCCGGACAGGACTCACAATCAGCCCCAGCATTTT
CASSPDRTHNQPQHF
>TRBJ1-6|TRBD1|NA|TRBV3-1/TRBV3-2|16
TGTGCCAGCAGCTCGTCGGTTGGGACAGTTAATTCACCCCTCCACTTT
CASSSSVGTVNSPLHF
>TRBJ1-3|NA|NA|TRBV6-1|15
TGTGCCAGCAGTGAACGAGGGTTTAGGTTCAACACCATATATTTT
CASSERGFRFNTIYF
>TRBJ1-1|TRBD1|NA|TRBV28|14
TGTGCCAGCAGTGGGGGACAGGCCTTCACTGAAGCTTTCTTT
CASSGGQAFTEAFF
>TRBJ1-1|NA|NA|TRBV29-1|13
TGCAGCGTTAGGACAGATGAGAACACTGAAGCTTTCTTT
CSVRTDENTEAFF
>TRBJ2-3|NA|NA|TRBV29-1|13
TGCAGCGACCTCCCTAGCGGCACAGATACGCAGTATTTT
CSDLPSGTDTQYF
>TRBJ2-7|NA|NA|TRBV6-6|15
TGTGCCAGCAGTCTTCGGACAGGAGGGAGCTACGAGCAGTACTTC
CASSLRTGGSYEQYF
>TRBJ2-2|TRBD2|NA|TRBV19|20
TGTGCCAGTAGTATCGACCCGGGACTAGCGGGAACTTTCAGCACCGGGGAGCTGTTTTTT
CASSIDPGLAGTFSTGELFF
>TRBJ2-1|TRBD1|once|TRBV6-2/TRBV6-3|15
TGTGCCAGCAGTGCCCGGGACCAGGGGGCCAATGAGCAGTTCTTC
CASSARDQGANEQFF
>TRBJ2-5|NA|NA|TRBV23-1|14
TGCGCCAGCAGTCAATCAGCAGACAAAGAGACCCAGTACTTC
CASSQSADKETQYF
>TRBJ2-1|NA|few|TRBV14|15
TGTGCCAGCAGCCAAGTGTCAGGGGTACCGAAAGAGCAGTTCTTC
CASSQVSGVPKEQFF
>TRBJ1-6|TRBD1|NA|TRBV23-1|16
TGCGCCAGCCTGCTAAGGGGGCGCCGATGGAATTCACCCCTCCACTTT
CASLLRGRRWNSPLHF
>TRBJ1-1|NA|once|TRBV4-3|14
TGCGCCAGCAGCCAAGATAACAGCAACACTGAAGCTTTCTTT
CASSQDNSNTEAFF
>TRBJ2-3|TRBD1|NA|TRBV10-1|15
TGCGCCAGCAGTGACGGACAGGGTGGCACAGATACGCAGTATTTT
CASSDGQGGTDTQYF
>TRBJ1-2|TRBD1|few|TRBV19|13
TGTGCCAGTTCCCGGGACAGAAACTATGGCTACACCTTC
CASSRDRNYGYTF
>TRBJ1-2|TRBD1|NA|TRBV6-6|19
TGTGCCAGCAGTCGGGGACAGGGGGCATTAGTGGAAAAGAACTATGGCTACACCTTC
CASSRGQGALVEKNYGYTF